These T cell receptor beta chains were read from a single sample in a study of memory CD4+ T cells and cytomegalovirus serostatus. Libraries were prepared by immunoSEQ multiplex PCR; TCRdb keeps only in-frame clonotypes and omits some of them. The profile shows over 40,000 clones, 70% to 80% of them singletons. Source material: memory CD4+ T cells from blood. The origin of the receptors is an adult in good health and CMV-seronegative. The conserved cysteine and the conserved F or W are not part of the CDR3 here. The size field is filled for only some rows; it gives once, few, many or a size class.

TRBV5-6	12	.	TRBJ2-5	ASSLYRSGETQY
TRBV7-8	14	.	TRBJ1-5	ASSLGPPNGDQPQH
TRBV7-7	12	once	TRBJ2-2	ASSLERNTGELF
TRBV15	13	.	TRBJ1-4	ATSNRAAPTEKLF
TRBV5-5	13	.	TRBJ1-6	ASSLLGENNSPLH
TRBV27	12	.	TRBJ2-5	ASSLLGTGETQY
TRBV18	14	.	TRBJ2-2	ASSPRDRGNTGELF
TRBV6-6	10	.	TRBJ1-6	ASTTGNSPLH
TRBV19	13	.	TRBJ1-5	ASSPWDAANQPQH
TRBV7-9	11	.	TRBJ1-2	ASSLPGEPGYT
TRBV11-2	12	.	TRBJ2-4	ASSLRDSQNIQY
TRBV27	14	few	TRBJ1-6	ASSSGTTGQGVPLH
TRBV19	12	.	TRBJ1-4	ASSILTGPEKLF
TRBV6-4	13	few	TRBJ1-2	AESCSGKGNYGYT
TRBV5-4	12	.	TRBJ2-7	ASSQSGTSNEQY
TRBV6-5	12	.	TRBJ1-1	ASSYSETGLEAF
TRBV5-5	12	.	TRBJ1-1	ASSLVQTNTEAF
TRBV19	8	.	TRBJ1-2	ASLQVVYT
TRBV6-5	11	.	TRBJ2-5	ASSRDSQETQY
TRBV18	11	.	TRBJ2-3	ASSPQEGDTQY
TRBV29-1	14	.	TRBJ2-7	SVWGQSGESSYEQY
TRBV5-4	11	medium-sized	TRBJ1-1	ASSLPGVTEAF
TRBV19	13	.	TRBJ1-5	ASSKSGINNQPQH
TRBV4-3	17	.	TRBJ2-3	ASSYGTVDRGPFTDTQY
TRBV19	13	.	TRBJ1-3	ASSIGRQTGNTIY
TRBV18	10	few	TRBJ1-2	ASSPGSYGYT
TRBV2	11	.	TRBJ1-2	ASLPGTAGGYT
TRBV14	14	.	TRBJ1-2	ASSQGVPRLGYGYT
TRBV6-1	10	once	TRBJ1-1	ASSFRWAEAF
TRBV7-6	13	.	TRBJ2-1	ASSRDGPSYNEQF
TRBV6-1	10	.	TRBJ1-2	ASMGGEGGYT
TRBV28	13	.	TRBJ2-7	ASSSLGQDSYEQY
TRBV5-5	12	.	TRBJ2-2	ASRGLVRTGELF
TRBV7-9	15	.	TRBJ2-6	ASSHGGSLTGANVLT
TRBV11-2	12	once	TRBJ2-5	ASSSAGGVETQY
TRBV7-6	13	.	TRBJ1-1	ASSPQTGANTEAF
TRBV7-2	14	.	TRBJ2-6	ASTRQASSGANVLT
TRBV19	12	.	TRBJ2-3	ASGDRVEADTQY
TRBV25-1	10	few	TRBJ1-1	ASRGPHTEAF
TRBV5-1	10	.	TRBJ1-2	ASSAQGGGYT
TRBV5-1	10	few	TRBJ2-7	ASSLDAYEQY
TRBV9	12	.	TRBJ1-6	ASSGQGGNSPLH
TRBV2	12	.	TRBJ1-1	ASMDTLMNTEAF
TRBV5-3	13	.	TRBJ2-2	ARSLLGRRLPQLF
TRBV5-5	14	.	TRBJ2-3	ASSLGRANFKDTQY
TRBV30	12	.	TRBJ1-3	AWDRGENRNTIY
TRBV5-6	12	.	TRBJ1-5	ASSFRGSWQPQH
TRBV7-2	11	.	TRBJ1-1	ATNRVPNTEAF
TRBV15	11	.	TRBJ2-5	ATSIQRDAGQY
TRBV11-2	15	.	TRBJ2-7	ASSLDGGGTGVAEQY
TRBV30	13	.	TRBJ2-7	AWSHVGRNSYEQY